These 27 T cell receptor beta chains were sequenced from one sample in a study of vaccination and CD4 T cells after COVID-19. With the Oncomine TCR Beta short-read assay, DNA from cultured CD4+ T cells was sequenced. A single record per CDR3 protein comes from TCRdb applying MiXCR to the PCR reads. The sample lists roughly 20,000 distinct CDR3 sequences; 48% were seen once. Antigens of these TCRs are unknown. Treatment specified: roughly 10-day PBMC culture with coronavirus spike peptide pools or control peptides (ViraFEST assay). The source was CD4+ T cells from blood, cultured in vitro, collected after SARS-CoV-2 vaccination. The receptors here all came from a human donor who had recovered from COVID-19.

The rearrangement links TRBV27 to TRBJ2-3, with TRBD1 identical over 9 bases. Trimming took 3 bases from V and 5 from J; bases not matched to a gene: 15. CDR1 is MNHEY and CDR2 is SMNVEV in the germline V gene (reference sequence). The CDR3 consists of 18 residues. Written as DNA, the CDR3 is TGTGCCAGCAGTTTTTCGCTCCCCCCGGGACAGGGATTAGATACGCAGTATTTT. It is translated as CASSFSLPPGQGLDTQYF.

The chain uses TRBV15 and TRBJ2-1; TRBD2 aligns across 9 bases. Germline CDR1 is LNHNV and CDR2 is YYDKDF (reference sequence). After removal of 1 base from V and 6 bases from J, the junction contained 4 bases not matched to a gene. This CDR3 has 15 residues. The CDR3 bases are TGTGCCACCAGCAGAGCATTAGCGGGAGCCAATGAGCAGTTCTTC. It is translated as CATSRALAGANEQFF.

This clonotype was recorded only once. This chain connects TRBV6-1 to TRBJ1-6; the match to TRBD1 covers 9 bases. CDR3 length: 15 residues. The germline CDR1 and CDR2 sequences are MNHNS and SASEGT. The V and J ends lost 5 bases and 9 bases, in that order; junction bases with no gene match: 8. The CDR3 nucleotides read TGTGCCAGCAGTAGGGACAGGGCCTTGGGTTCACCCCTCCACTTT. Translating gives CASSRDRALGSPLHF.

This clonotype has just a few counts. The genes are TRBV6-5 and TRBJ1-1; D gene unclear. The CDR3 spans 14 residues. In germline, CDR1 is MNHEY, CDR2 SVGAGI. Trimming shortened V by 4 bases and J by 1 base, and 10 bases separated the two germline ends. CDR3 sequence (DNA): TGTGCCAGCAGTTCCATCTGGGAGAACACTGAAGCTTTCTTT. The encoded protein is CASSSIWENTEAFF.

V gene TRBV7-9 combines with J gene TRBJ2-3; 9 bases align to TRBD1. CDR3 size: 15 residues. Trimming removed 6 bases from V and 1 base from J; junction bases left unmatched: 5. Per germline, CDR1 SEHNR and CDR2 FQNEAQ (reference sequence). The CDR3 DNA is TGTGCCAGCAGTCCGACAGGGGGAGGCACAGATACGCAGTATTTT. This codes for CASSPTGGGTDTQYF. The full variable domain, completed using reference TRBV7-9 and TRBJ2-3, is DTGVSQNPRHKITKRGQNVTFRCDPISEHNRLYWYRQTLGQGPEFLTYFQNEAQLEKSRLLSDRFSAERPKGSFSTLEIQRTEQGDSAMYLCASSPTGGGTDTQYFGPGTRLTVL.

This clonotype was counted only a few times. V usage is TRBV27 and J usage is TRBJ1-6; D gene unclear. CDR3 length: 16 residues. CDR1 and CDR2 (germline): MNHEY, SMNVEV (reference sequence). V lost 8 bases, J lost 0 bases, and 14 bases lay in between. The CDR3 reads CASRSKGPSYNSPLHF. The CDR3 region has the DNA TGTGCCAGCCGAAGTAAGGGTCCCTCCTATAATTCACCCCTCCACTTT.

This chain links TRBV20-1 with TRBJ1-5; weak D call: TRBD1 (5 bases). V lost 1 base to trimming and J lost 3 bases, with 7 bases between them. Germline V gene data show CDR1 as DFQATT and CDR2 as SNEGSKA (reference sequence). The length of the CDR3 is 13 residues. CDR3 nucleotides: TGCAGTGCTAGAGGACAGAACAATCAGCCCCAGCATTTT. Its translation is CSARGQNNQPQHF.

This clonotype was detected only a few times. The chain uses TRBV15 and TRBJ1-2; no definite D call. Germline assignment: CDR1 LNHNV and CDR2 YYDKDF (reference sequence). V was cut by 1 base and J by 4 bases, with 13 bases left in between. The CDR3 covers 15 residues. For the CDR3, the DNA is TGTGCCACCAGCAGAGTTTTCCGATCTGGCTATGGCTACACCTTC. Residues: CATSRVFRSGYGYTF.

The chain uses TRBV6-1 and TRBJ2-1; 9 bases map to TRBD1. CDR1 and CDR2 from the germline V gene are MNHNS and SASEGT. This CDR3 has 15 residues. V trimming: 6 bases; J trimming: 7 bases; junction bases outside the gene matches: 10. This chain's CDR3 is CASRPGQGTRNEQFF. In DNA form, the CDR3 reads TGTGCCAGCAGGCCGGGACAGGGTACAAGAAATGAGCAGTTCTTC.

The rearrangement uses TRBV6-1 and TRBJ2-7; D remains unclear. CDR1 is MNHNS, CDR2 SASEGT, per germline. Between the trimmed V and J ends, which lost 8 bases and 0 bases, there was a span of 20 bases. The CDR3 spans 16 residues. In DNA form, the CDR3 reads TGTGCCAGCCAACTGTGGAGCCCACTTAGCTCCTACGAGCAGTACTTC. It is translated as CASQLWSPLSSYEQYF.

CDR3 residues: CASTGSTGGRETQYF. The CDR3 DNA follows: TGTGCCAGCACCGGTTCGACAGGGGGCCGGGAGACCCAGTACTTC. The chain is built from TRBV2 and TRBJ2-5; 10 bases map to TRBD1. Trimming at V came to 7 bases and at J to 5 bases, leaving 10 bases not matched to a gene. Germline-derived CDR1 and CDR2 are SNHLY and FYNNEI. The CDR3 contains 15 residues.

This clonotype was picked up one time. CDR3 DNA: TGTGCCAGCAGCTCCCCGAGACAGGGGTGGACCGGGGAGCTGTTTTTT. It translates to CASSSPRQGWTGELFF. The rearrangement links TRBV7-6 to TRBJ2-2, with 8 nucleotides matching TRBD1. After removal of 4 bases from V and 5 bases from J, the junction contained 9 bases not matched to a gene. The CDR3 is 16 residues long. Germline V gene lookup returns CDR1 SGHVS and CDR2 FNYEAQ. Full variable domain (remainder filled in from reference TRBV7-6 and TRBJ2-2): GAGVSQSPRYKVTKRGQDVALRCDPISGHVSLYWYRQALGQGPEFLTYFNYEAQQDKSGLPNDRFSAERPEGSISTLTIQRTEQRDSAMYRCASSSPRQGWTGELFFGEGSRLTVL.

The chain recombines TRBV4-2 with TRBJ2-1; 7 nucleotides align to TRBD2. Trimming removed 1 base from V and 12 bases from J; junction bases left unmatched: 12. The germline V gene encodes CDR1 LGHNA and CDR2 YNFKEQ. The CDR3 spans 15 residues. The CDR3 protein is CASSQVSGRPRGQFF. CDR3 bases: TGTGCCAGCAGCCAAGTCTCCGGGAGGCCCCGCGGGCAGTTCTTC.

In this sample, this clonotype turned up a few times. J is TRBJ2-7 and V is TRBV27; D unclear. Trimming left V 6 bases short and J 3 bases short, with 15 bases between. CDR1 and CDR2 from the germline V gene are MNHEY and SMNVEV (reference sequence). CDR3 length equals 14 residues. CDR3 sequence reads: CASSRNPELYEQYF. The CDR3 DNA reads as TGTGCCAGCAGCCGAAACCCCGAGCTCTACGAGCAGTACTTC.

The gene calls are TRBV7-6 and TRBJ1-6; no firm D call. The CDR3 consists of 13 residues. Deletions cut 2 bases from V and 15 bases from J, with 14 bases between. Germline CDR1 is SGHVS and CDR2 is FNYEAQ. CDR3 sequence (DNA): TGTGCCAGCAGCTTAAGACATGAAGGAGACCTCCACTTT. The encoded protein is CASSLRHEGDLHF.

This clonotype was detected only a few times. The rearrangement uses TRBV6-5 and TRBJ1-2; tentatively, D is TRBD1 (6 bases). There are 16 residues in the CDR3. V was pared by 0 bases and J by 2 bases, with 13 bases between. Germline CDR1 is MNHEY and CDR2 is SVGAGI. The CDR3 is CASSYSGRQDNYGYTF. For the CDR3, the DNA is TGTGCCAGCAGTTACTCAGGACGACAGGACAACTATGGCTACACCTTC.

The gene calls are TRBV27 and TRBJ2-2; 10 bases map to TRBD2. The germline V gene encodes CDR1 MNHEY and CDR2 SMNVEV (reference sequence). The length of the CDR3 is 18 residues. V lost 10 bases, J lost 4 bases, and 18 bases stayed unmatched. The CDR3 protein is CATSLWGLAGEPTGELFF. Written as DNA, the CDR3 is TGTGCCACCTCATTATGGGGGCTAGCGGGGGAACCCACCGGGGAGCTGTTTTTT.

The rearrangement joins TRBV2 to TRBJ2-7, with D possibly being TRBD2 (6 bases). The CDR3 totals 16 residues. V lost 2 bases, J lost 0 bases, and 14 bases lay in between. Per germline, CDR1 SNHLY and CDR2 FYNNEI. The CDR3 sequence: CASSEPGGSNSYEQYF. CDR3 DNA sequence: TGTGCCAGCAGTGAACCCGGAGGGTCTAACTCCTACGAGCAGTACTTC.

This clonotype has more than one count but fewer than ten. The V gene is TRBV20-1, the J gene TRBJ1-5, with unresolved D. Per the germline V gene, CDR1 is DFQATT and CDR2 is SNEGSKA (reference sequence). This CDR3 has 14 residues. Trimming took 6 bases from V and 0 from J, leaving 12 bases between them. CDR3 in amino acids: CSAQDGHSNQPQHF. CDR3 in DNA: TGCAGTGCCCAGGACGGTCATAGCAATCAGCCCCAGCATTTT.

The chain is built from TRBV5-6 and TRBJ2-7; D gene ambiguous. Trimming took 0 bases from V and 3 from J, leaving 1 base between them. The CDR3 has 11 amino acids. Germline-derived CDR1 and CDR2 are SGHDT and YYEEEE. CDR3 DNA sequence: TGTGCCAGCAGCTTGGGCTACGAGCAGTACTTC. This gives the protein CASSLGYEQYF.

This chain joins TRBV10-3 and TRBJ2-7; a weak D match, TRBD1 (6 bases). The V gene's germline CDR1 is ENHRY and CDR2 SYGVKD. The V end was cut by 6 bases, the J end by 0 bases, with 12 bases between. This CDR3 spans 14 amino acids. As DNA, the CDR3 is TGTGCCATCAGACCGGGACAAAGCTCCTACGAGCAGTACTTC. The encoded protein is CAIRPGQSSYEQYF.

This clonotype was detected only a few times. V gene TRBV5-4 combines with J gene TRBJ2-7; 11 nucleotides agree with TRBD1. V lost 2 bases and J lost 4; bases outside the gene matches: 2. Germline V gene sequence: CDR1 SGHNT, CDR2 YYREEE (reference sequence). The CDR3 sequence is 14 residues long. CDR3 sequence (DNA): TGTGCCAGCAGCTTTGGGGACAGGGGGTACGAGCAGTACTTC. Its protein product is CASSFGDRGYEQYF.

The V call is TRBV7-9, the J call TRBJ1-2; TRBD1 matches 12 bases. CDR3 length: 14 amino acids. The V gene's germline CDR1 is SEHNR and CDR2 FQNEAQ (reference sequence). The trim removed 5 bases at V and 8 bases at J, leaving 6 bases unmatched. Written as DNA, the CDR3 is TGTGCCAGCAGCCCCGGGACAGGGGGCCGGGGCTACACCTTC. This sequence encodes CASSPGTGGRGYTF.

This clonotype has just a few counts. The chain employs TRBV27 and TRBJ1-5; D is unresolved. Germline loops: CDR1 MNHEY, CDR2 SMNVEV (reference sequence). The CDR3 covers 13 residues. Trimming took 2 bases from V and 2 from J, leaving 4 bases between them. The CDR3 is CASSLRGNQPQHF. CDR3 DNA sequence: TGTGCCAGCAGTTTACGGGGCAATCAGCCCCAGCATTTT.

As for this clonotype: At one of its ends the junction is not consistent with the germline gene, which may arise from a read error. This chain joins TRBV15 and TRBJ2-7; 11 bases are a match to TRBD1. The CDR3 is 17 amino acids. Germline CDR1 reads LNHNV; CDR2 reads YYDKDF (reference sequence). CDR3 in DNA: TGTGCCACCAGCAGAGATCGGGACAGGGGGTCCTCCTACGGGCAGTACTTC. Translating gives CATSRDRDRGSSYGQYF.

The genes are TRBV15 and TRBJ1-2; a possible D gene is TRBD1 (6 bases). The germline V gene encodes CDR1 LNHNV and CDR2 YYDKDF (reference sequence). Trimming pared 1 base from V and 5 bases from J, leaving 14 bases between. This CDR3 has 15 residues. DNA for the CDR3: TGTGCCACCAGCAGAGCGGGGACAAGATCTTATGGCTACACCTTC. Protein product: CATSRAGTRSYGYTF.

The chain recombines TRBV19 with TRBJ2-5; the D gene is possibly TRBD1 (5 bases). The CDR3 runs 15 residues. V was pared by 3 bases and J by 4 bases, with 15 bases between. Germline V gives CDR1 LNHDA, CDR2 SQIVND (reference sequence). CDR3 region: CASSMGLPGGETQYF. The CDR3 DNA reads as TGTGCCAGTAGTATGGGGCTTCCCGGTGGAGAGACCCAGTACTTC.